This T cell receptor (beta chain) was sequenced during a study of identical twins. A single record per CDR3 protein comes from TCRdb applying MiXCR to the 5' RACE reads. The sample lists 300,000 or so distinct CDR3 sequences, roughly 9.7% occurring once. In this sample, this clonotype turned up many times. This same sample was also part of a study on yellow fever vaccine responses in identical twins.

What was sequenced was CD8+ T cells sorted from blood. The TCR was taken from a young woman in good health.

CDR3 DNA: TGTGCCAGCAGTTCCCCCGGGACTAGCGGGGTATCATCCTACAATGAGCAGTTCTTC. Its protein product is CASSSPGTSGVSSYNEQFF. J is TRBJ2-1 and V is TRBV7-6; TRBD2 agrees at 13 bases. The J segment lost 1 base and the V segment lost 6 bases, leaving 12 bases of the junction unmatched. This CDR3 region has 19 residues. CDR1 is SGHVS and CDR2 is FNYEAQ in the germline V gene.